The 25 T cell receptor beta chains given below trace back to one sample, sequenced in a study of a mutant IDH1 vaccine in newly diagnosed glioma. Produced via immunoSEQ multiplex PCR; TCRdb's table is partial and in-frame only. The sample records roughly 38,000 clones, approximately 79% being singletons. The sample's time point: week 47, end of study. Vaccinated patients received 300 ug of mutant IDH1 20-mer peptide per dose, with topical imiquimod. For these TCRs, the target antigens are not known. Source: PBMCs, taken from a glioma patient whose treatment included an IDH1 peptide vaccine. The origin of the receptors is a man younger than 30 with glioma. Some clones in this sample may be carry-over from other donors' samples.

This rearrangement joins TRBV18 to TRBJ1-4; possible D gene TRBD1, 5 bases. Germline-derived CDR1 and CDR2 are KGHSH and LQKENI. V lost 8 bases, J lost 8 bases, and 15 bases lay in between. The CDR3 covers 13 residues. CDR3 amino acids: CASGGGSSEKLFF. The CDR3 bases are TGTGCCAGCGGTGGGGGAAGTAGCGAAAAACTGTTTTTT.

This sequence joins TRBV7-2 and TRBJ1-2; TRBD1 agrees at 8 bases. Per germline, CDR1 SGHTA and CDR2 FQGNSA. The CDR3 is 14 amino acids. V dropped 5 bases and J dropped 8; count of bases not matched to a gene: 10. CDR3 nucleotide sequence: TGTGCCAGCAGCCTGGGACAGGCCTTCGGAGGCTACACCTTC. Residues: CASSLGQAFGGYTF.

V is TRBV30 and J is TRBJ2-7, with 8 nucleotides matching TRBD1. V trimming: 2 bases; J trimming: 6 bases; junction bases outside the gene matches: 3. Germline CDR1 reads GTSNPN; CDR2 reads SVGIG (reference sequence). This CDR3 comprises 12 residues. The CDR3 loop is CAWSLQGVEQYF. CDR3 DNA: TGTGCCTGGAGTTTACAGGGGGTCGAGCAGTACTTC.

This clone was seen more than once but under ten times. The genes are TRBV7-2 and TRBJ1-5; TRBD1 aligns across 10 bases. The J segment lost 6 bases and the V segment lost 4 bases, leaving 3 bases of the junction unmatched. CDR3 size: 14 residues. CDR1 and CDR2 (germline): SGHTA, FQGNSA. CDR3 sequence reads: CASSSRQGAQPQHF. The CDR3 DNA is TGTGCCAGCAGCTCAAGACAGGGGGCTCAGCCCCAGCATTTT.

The chain uses TRBV30 and TRBJ2-5, with D possibly being TRBD1 or TRBD2 (5 bases each). The length of the CDR3 is 13 residues. Germline CDR1 reads GTSNPN; CDR2 reads SVGIG (reference sequence). V was pared by 0 bases and J by 4 bases, with 9 bases between. CDR3 sequence (DNA): TGTGCCTGGAGTGTCGGGACGGCAGAGACCCAGTACTTC. Its translation is CAWSVGTAETQYF.

This chain links TRBV18 with TRBJ2-7; 7 bases line up with TRBD1. In germline, CDR1 is KGHSH, CDR2 LQKENI. CDR3 length equals 15 residues. Losses at the gene ends were 2 bases for V and 0 bases for J; bases not matched to a gene: 4. CDR3 region: CASSPFRDSSYEQYF. The CDR3 DNA sequence: TGTGCCAGCTCACCATTCCGGGACAGCTCCTACGAGCAGTACTTC. Complete variable domain (other parts from reference TRBV18 and TRBJ2-7): NAGVMQNPRHLVRRRGQEARLRCSPMKGHSHVYWYRQLPEEGLKFMVYLQKENIIDESGMPKERFSAEFPKEGPSILRIQQVVRGDSAAYFCASSPFRDSSYEQYFGPGTRLTVT.

The V and J genes are TRBV29-1 and TRBJ2-3, with 8 bases fitting TRBD1. Per the germline V gene, CDR1 is SQVTM and CDR2 is ANQGSEA. J gave up 7 bases and V 6 bases, and 3 bases lay outside the gene matches. CDR3 length: 11 amino acids. The CDR3 nucleotides are TGCAGCGTCCGACAGGGGCATACGCAGTATTTT. Amino acid sequence: CSVRQGHTQYF.

This clone was observed a handful of times. This CDR3 reads CASSFTNWEAGSGTGELFF. DNA for the CDR3: TGTGCCAGCAGCTTCACGAATTGGGAGGCGGGGTCGGGCACCGGGGAGCTGTTTTTT. The chain combines TRBV7-6 with TRBJ2-2; D might be TRBD2 (6 bases). V was pared by 3 bases and J by 4 bases, with 24 bases between. The CDR3 covers 19 residues. Germline V gives CDR1 SGHVS, CDR2 FNYEAQ.

The chain employs TRBV5-1 and TRBJ1-1; D is uncertain. The CDR3 totals 16 residues. Trimming left V 0 bases short and J 0 bases short, with 12 bases between. CDR1 and CDR2 (germline): SGHRS, YFSETQ. The CDR3 here is CASSLGASNMNTEAFF. Here the CDR3 DNA reads TGCGCCAGCAGCTTGGGAGCGAGTAACATGAACACTGAAGCTTTCTTT.

CDR3 DNA: TGTGCCAGCAGCCAGACTCCCTACGAGCAGTACTTC. It codes for CASSQTPYEQYF. This sequence joins TRBV5-4 and TRBJ2-7, with D uncertain. The length of the CDR3 is 12 residues. The V and J ends lost 4 bases and 2 bases respectively, with 7 bases between them. Germline values: CDR1 SGHNT, CDR2 YYREEE (reference sequence).

V is TRBV6-1 and J is TRBJ2-7, with 12 bases matching TRBD2. After removal of 1 base from V and 7 bases from J, the junction contained 5 bases not matched to a gene. This CDR3 contains 15 residues. Looked up from germline, CDR1 is MNHNS and CDR2 is SASEGT. The CDR3 DNA follows: TGTGCCAGCAGTGAAGGACTAGCGGGGGTCATGGAGCAGTACTTC. Protein sequence: CASSEGLAGVMEQYF.

Here the CDR3 reads CAINDGDYEQYF. The CDR3 coding sequence is TGTGCCATCAATGACGGTGACTACGAGCAGTACTTC. The chain recombines TRBV10-3 with TRBJ2-7; no definite D call. CDR3 length: 12 residues. V lost 7 bases to trimming and J lost 3 bases, with 10 bases between them. Germline lookup yields CDR1 ENHRY and CDR2 SYGVKD.

V usage is TRBV30 and J usage is TRBJ1-2, with D maybe TRBD1 (5 bases). The CDR3 covers 12 residues. V was shortened by 0 bases and J by 10 bases, with 12 bases between the two germline ends. Looked up from germline, CDR1 is GTSNPN and CDR2 is SVGIG (reference sequence). The CDR3 DNA is TGTGCCTGGAGTGTAAATAGGGGAAACTACACCTTC. This encodes CAWSVNRGNYTF.

The chain is built from TRBV10-3 and TRBJ2-7, with no clear D. In germline, CDR1 is ENHRY, CDR2 SYGVKD. Trimming took off 2 bases at V and 0 bases at J, with 14 bases between the two ends. The CDR3 consists of 16 residues. The CDR3 loop reads CAISEVGRPISYEQYF. The DNA for the CDR3 is TGTGCCATCAGTGAGGTTGGCAGACCCATCTCCTACGAGCAGTACTTC.

This rearrangement joins TRBV19 to TRBJ1-5; perhaps TRBD1 as D (5 bases). Germline CDR1 is LNHDA and CDR2 is SQIVND (reference sequence). The length of the CDR3 is 15 residues. The germline V and J ends were trimmed by 2 bases and 2 bases, with 10 bases remaining between them. This CDR3 reads CASSINMGGNQPQHF. CDR3 nucleotides: TGTGCCAGTAGTATAAATATGGGGGGCAATCAGCCCCAGCATTTT. Full variable domain (missing parts from reference TRBV19 and TRBJ1-5): DGGITQSPKYLFRKEGQNVTLSCEQNLNHDAMYWYRQDPGQGLRLIYYSQIVNDFQKGDIAEGYSVSREKKESFPLTVTSAQKNPTAFYLCASSINMGGNQPQHFGDGTRLSIL.

The chain recombines TRBV29-1 with TRBJ2-3; 7 positions match TRBD1. This CDR3 is 14 amino acids long. The germline V gene encodes CDR1 SQVTM and CDR2 ANQGSEA. Trimming removed 3 bases from V and 3 bases from J; junction bases left unmatched: 6. The CDR3 spells CSVDRPQGTDTQYF. In DNA, the CDR3 is TGCAGCGTTGACCGGCCACAGGGGACAGATACGCAGTATTTT.

This chain connects TRBV5-1 to TRBJ2-1; 8 bases fit TRBD1. The germline CDR1 and CDR2 sequences are SGHRS and YFSETQ. The CDR3 loop spans 14 amino acids. The junction had 4 bases not matched to a gene; V was cut back by 4 bases and J by 4 bases. This CDR3 is CASSPGTGYNEQFF. The CDR3 nucleotides are TGCGCCAGCAGCCCCGGGACAGGATACAATGAGCAGTTCTTC.

V is TRBV6-4 and J is TRBJ2-2, with D perhaps matching TRBD1 (5 bases). The CDR3 length is 13 residues. Deletions cut 5 bases from V and 1 base from J, with 5 bases between. In germline, CDR1 is MRHNA, CDR2 SNTAGT. The CDR3 reads CASSTGNTGELFF. The CDR3 DNA sequence: TGTGCCAGCAGTACAGGGAACACCGGGGAGCTGTTTTTT.

V is TRBV10-3 and J is TRBJ2-7, with 8 positions matching TRBD1. This CDR3 is built from 14 residues. After removal of 6 bases from V and 2 bases from J, the junction contained 6 bases not matched to a gene. The V gene's germline CDR1 is ENHRY and CDR2 SYGVKD. CDR3 amino acids: CAIREGQGPYEQYF. The CDR3 nucleotides read TGTGCCATCAGGGAAGGACAGGGCCCCTACGAGCAGTACTTC.

V and J are TRBV11-2 and TRBJ1-2, with unresolved D. This CDR3 has 11 residues. Germline CDR1 is SGHAT and CDR2 is FQNNGV. V shed 6 bases and J shed 2 bases, with 4 bases lying between them. This CDR3 reads CASSENYGYTF. In nucleotides, the CDR3 is TGTGCCAGCAGTGAGAACTATGGCTACACCTTC.

The chain combines TRBV7-8 with TRBJ1-2; TRBD1 might be the D (5 bases). The V gene lost 1 base and the J gene lost 4 bases, with 7 bases spanning the gap. In germline, CDR1 is SGHVS, CDR2 FQNEAQ. The CDR3 contains 13 residues. The CDR3 spells CASSLVQAYGYTF. The CDR3 nucleotides are TGTGCCAGCAGCTTAGTACAGGCCTATGGCTACACCTTC.

This clone was observed a single time. The chain is built from TRBV13 and TRBJ1-3, with a tentative D call TRBD1 (6 bases). The CDR3 is 17 residues long. Germline CDR1 reads PRHDT; CDR2 reads FYEKMQ (reference sequence). Trimming removed 1 base at V and 0 bases at J, with 13 bases between. The CDR3 nucleotides read TGTGCCAGCAGCTTAGTGGCAGGGGCGAGCTCTGGAAACACCATATATTTT. Translation: CASSLVAGASSGNTIYF.

The chain recombines TRBV5-8 with TRBJ1-2; 7 bases map to TRBD1. V shed 2 bases, J shed 7 bases, and the junction held 8 bases outside the gene matches. Germline CDR1 is SGHTS and CDR2 is YDEGEE. The CDR3 runs to 14 residues. This CDR3 reads CASSLMLGGSGYTF. The CDR3 bases are TGTGCCAGCAGCTTAATGCTAGGGGGCAGTGGCTACACCTTC.

The gene calls are TRBV9 and TRBJ2-2; TRBD1 matches 10 bases. CDR3 length equals 15 residues. V shed 3 bases, J shed 5 bases, and the junction held 4 bases outside the gene matches. Germline values: CDR1 SGDLS, CDR2 YYNGEE. The CDR3 loop is CASSGGQGRTGELFF. CDR3 in DNA: TGTGCCAGCAGCGGGGGACAGGGGAGGACCGGGGAGCTGTTTTTT.

A few counts support this clone. V usage is TRBV7-9 and J usage is TRBJ2-2, with unresolved D. Germline V gene lookup returns CDR1 SEHNR and CDR2 FQNEAQ (reference sequence). The CDR3 has 14 residues. V was pared by 11 bases and J by 3 bases, with 16 bases between. The CDR3 sequence is CASGGGLHTGELFF. CDR3 sequence (DNA): TGTGCCTCGGGTGGCGGTCTTCACACCGGGGAGCTGTTTTTT.